The entry that follows covers one T cell receptor beta chain sequence. The data originate from a study of STAT5B mutations in CD4+ large granular lymphocyte leukemia. Some clones are missing from TCRdb's copy, which holds only in-frame ones; the method was immunoSEQ multiplex PCR. The sample records under 40,000 clones, about 81% being singletons. V was pared by 6 bases and J by 1 base, with 9 bases between. This CDR3 is built from 13 residues. In germline, CDR1 is SGHRS, CDR2 YFSETQ. Sample: CD4+ T cells from blood buffy coats. This TCR was sampled from a human donor in good health. J is TRBJ2-3 and V is TRBV5-1, with no clear D. As DNA, the CDR3 is TGCGCCAGCAACCGGGCCCGCACAGATACGCAGTATTTT. Translating it yields CASNRARTDTQYF.